One sample yielded the 24 T cell receptor beta chains listed below, sequenced in a study of T-cell memory formation after mild COVID-19. TCRdb redid the calling of the 5' RACE reads with MiXCR, one entry per CDR3 protein. The sample has more than 150,000 distinct CDR3 sequences; 15% to 20% are singletons. The sequenced sample was PBMCs or a T cell subset sorted from them (not recorded which). These receptors originate from a man aged 18 to 30 who had mild COVID-19 (a few samples of this study predate the infection). Cell type and time point are not known.

This sequence joins TRBV7-9 and TRBJ1-4, with D perhaps matching TRBD1 (6 bases). This CDR3 contains 14 residues. CDR1 is SEHNR, CDR2 FQNEAQ, per germline (reference sequence). Trimming removed 6 bases from V and 8 bases from J, with 16 bases in between. Here the CDR3 DNA reads TGTGCCAGCAGTCCGAACCGGGGGCTCGAAAAACTGTTTTTT. It translates to CASSPNRGLEKLFF.

The rearrangement uses TRBV6-5 and TRBJ1-5; maybe TRBD1 (6 bases). Trimming shortened V by 7 bases and J by 6 bases, and 16 bases separated the two germline ends. This CDR3 region has 14 residues. Germline V gene data show CDR1 as MNHEY and CDR2 as SVGAGI. DNA for the CDR3: TGTGCCAGCATTATAGGGGGGAGAGGTCAGCCCCAGCATTTT. This translates into CASIIGGRGQPQHF.

The chain is built from TRBV20-1 and TRBJ1-2; possibly TRBD1 for D (5 bases). Per the germline V gene, CDR1 is DFQATT and CDR2 is SNEGSKA (reference sequence). V shed 1 base and J shed 3 bases, with 9 bases lying between them. CDR3 length: 13 amino acids. The CDR3 DNA is TGCAGTGCTAGAGCCCAGGGTCACTATGGCTACACCTTC. Translation: CSARAQGHYGYTF.

This clonotype has at least ten counts. The chain uses TRBV4-3 and TRBJ2-1, with TRBD2 as a possible D gene (5 bases). Germline CDR1 LGHNA, CDR2 YSLEER. V lost 1 base, J lost 9 bases, and 10 bases lay in between. The CDR3 has 13 amino acids. The CDR3 nucleotides are TGCGCCAGCAGCCAAGGGCGGGCACGTGAGCAGTTCTTC. Residues: CASSQGRAREQFF.

This sequence joins TRBV5-1 and TRBJ1-1, with D possibly being TRBD1 (5 bases). The CDR3 totals 14 residues. Trimming shortened V by 0 bases and J by 3 bases, and 9 bases separated the two germline ends. Germline lookup yields CDR1 SGHRS and CDR2 YFSETQ. This chain's CDR3 is CASSLEGRDTEAFF. DNA of the CDR3: TGCGCCAGCAGCTTGGAGGGGCGGGACACTGAAGCTTTCTTT.

The rearrangement joins TRBV4-1 to TRBJ1-4, with TRBD1 matching over 8 bases. CDR1 and CDR2 from the germline V gene are MGHRA and YSYEKL. V lost 5 bases to trimming and J lost 3 bases; unmatched junction nucleotides: 8. The CDR3 loop spans 16 amino acids. CDR3 loop: CASSGPPDRANEKLFF. The DNA for the CDR3 is TGCGCCAGCAGCGGACCACCGGACAGGGCTAATGAAAAACTGTTTTTT.

This chain links TRBV7-2 with TRBJ1-2; a weak D match, TRBD1 (6 bases). Looked up from germline, CDR1 is SGHTA and CDR2 is FQGNSA. V lost 4 bases, J lost 4 bases, and 13 bases lay in between. The CDR3 is 14 amino acids. DNA of the CDR3: TGTGCCAGCAGCTCCCTCGGAGGGGGCTATGGCTACACCTTC. Translation gives CASSSLGGGYGYTF.

The rearrangement joins TRBV7-2 to TRBJ2-6; D unclear. Germline V gene data show CDR1 as SGHTA and CDR2 as FQGNSA. With 5 bases removed from V and 2 bases from J, the gap between germline ends came to 13 bases. The CDR3 sequence is 16 residues long. The chain's CDR3 is CASSTQPGPGANVLTF. DNA for the CDR3: TGTGCCAGCAGCACCCAACCCGGGCCTGGGGCCAACGTCCTGACTTTC.

The chain uses TRBV7-2 and TRBJ2-2; no clear D. The CDR3 sequence is 15 residues long. Deletions cut 1 base from V and 4 bases from J, with 10 bases between. Per germline, CDR1 SGHTA and CDR2 FQGNSA. The CDR3 DNA reads TGTGCCAGCAGCTTAGATAGCTCGGTCACCGGGGAGCTGTTTTTT. Translation: CASSLDSSVTGELFF. The whole variable domain, remainder taken from reference TRBV7-2 and TRBJ2-2, is GAGVSQSPSNKVTEKGKDVELRCDPISGHTALYWYRQSLGQGLEFLIYFQGNSAPDKSGLPSDRFSAERTGGSVSTLTIQRTQQEDSAVYLCASSLDSSVTGELFFGEGSRLTVL.

This clonotype appeared a few times. This chain joins TRBV27 and TRBJ1-1; D uncertain. Per germline, CDR1 MNHEY and CDR2 SMNVEV (reference sequence). CDR3 length: 12 amino acids. The V gene lost 7 bases and the J gene lost 7 bases, with 13 bases spanning the gap. The CDR3 is CASMVVGSEAFF. The CDR3 nucleotides read TGTGCCAGCATGGTGGTCGGAAGTGAAGCTTTCTTT.

This rearrangement joins TRBV7-3 to TRBJ2-3; a weak D match, TRBD1 (7 bases). The CDR3 is 13 residues long. Germline CDR1 SGHTA, CDR2 FQGTGA. V was pared by 3 bases and J by 12 bases, with 16 bases between. The CDR3 DNA reads TGTGCCAGCAGCTTGGGGGGCAGGGACAGTCAGTATTTT. Its protein is CASSLGGRDSQYF.

This clonotype was picked up a small number of times. The chain carries TRBV20-1 and TRBJ2-5; no definite D call. Germline CDR1 is DFQATT and CDR2 is SNEGSKA (reference sequence). This CDR3 is 12 amino acids long. V was pared by 1 base and J by 3 bases, with 6 bases between. CDR3 protein: CSARVLEETQYF. CDR3 in DNA: TGCAGTGCTAGAGTCCTGGAAGAGACCCAGTACTTC.

This rearrangement joins TRBV7-2 to TRBJ2-7; D unresolved. This CDR3 spans 14 amino acids. V was shortened by 4 bases and J by 1 base, with 11 bases between the two germline ends. CDR1 and CDR2 from the germline V gene are SGHTA and FQGNSA. The CDR3 region has the DNA TGTGCCAGCAGCTCCCCAATCAGGTCCTACGAGCAGTACTTC. This codes for CASSSPIRSYEQYF. The variable domain in full, completed from reference TRBV7-2 and TRBJ2-7, reads GAGVSQSPSNKVTEKGKDVELRCDPISGHTALYWYRQSLGQGLEFLIYFQGNSAPDKSGLPSDRFSAERTGGSVSTLTIQRTQQEDSAVYLCASSSPIRSYEQYFGPGTRLTVT.

The chain carries TRBV5-1 and TRBJ2-1; TRBD2 matches 11 bases. This CDR3 contains 15 residues. The germline gives CDR1 SGHRS, CDR2 YFSETQ. J gave up 5 bases and V 5 bases, and 6 bases lay outside the gene matches. The CDR3 region is CASSGGTSGHNEQFF. The CDR3, as DNA: TGCGCCAGCAGTGGGGGGACTAGCGGACACAATGAGCAGTTCTTC. Supplemented by reference TRBV5-1 and TRBJ2-1, the full variable domain reads KAGVTQTPRYLIKTRGQQVTLSCSPISGHRSVSWYQQTPGQGLQFLFEYFSETQRNKGNFPGRFSGRQFSNSRSEMNVSTLELGDSALYLCASSGGTSGHNEQFFGPGTRLTVL.

The genes are TRBV12-3 or TRBV12-4 and TRBJ2-3; D remains ambiguous. This CDR3 contains 14 residues. Trimming cost V 1 base and J 4 bases, with 9 bases left between them. This chain's CDR3 is CASSLGSLSDTQYF. In DNA form, the CDR3 reads TGTGCCAGCAGTTTAGGCTCGCTTTCAGATACGCAGTATTTT.

The V call is TRBV6-6, the J call TRBJ1-5, with TRBD1 as a possible D gene (5 bases). Trimming took off 2 bases at V and 8 bases at J, with 10 bases between the two ends. The germline CDR1 and CDR2 sequences are MNHNY and SVGAGI (reference sequence). The CDR3 length is 13 residues. CDR3 sequence reads: CASSYGGGEPQHF. The CDR3 region has the DNA TGTGCCAGCAGTTACGGCGGAGGGGAGCCCCAGCATTTT.

This clonotype was counted between two and nine times. The chain combines TRBV20-1 with TRBJ1-4; 7 bases are shared with TRBD1. CDR3 length: 15 residues. The trim removed 5 bases at V and 2 bases at J, leaving 8 bases unmatched. CDR1 is DFQATT and CDR2 is SNEGSKA in the germline V gene (reference sequence). CDR3 amino acids: CSARRDSRTNEKLFF. The CDR3 nucleotides read TGCAGTGCTCGAAGGGACAGTAGGACTAATGAAAAACTGTTTTTT.

This clonotype came up a few times. The V call is TRBV15, the J call TRBJ1-1; D is unclear. V gave up 1 base and J gave up 0 bases, with 9 bases separating them. This CDR3 spans 15 amino acids. Germline assignment: CDR1 LNHNV and CDR2 YYDKDF (reference sequence). For the CDR3, the DNA is TGTGCCACCAGCAGAGCGGCGAGCATGAACACTGAAGCTTTCTTT. Translation gives CATSRAASMNTEAFF. The variable domain in full, completed from reference TRBV15 and TRBJ1-1, reads DAMVIQNPRYQVTQFGKPVTLSCSQTLNHNVMYWYQQKSSQAPKLLFHYYDKDFNNEADTPDNFQSRRPNTSFCFLDIRSPGLGDTAMYLCATSRAASMNTEAFFGQGTRLTVV.

The V and J genes are TRBV5-1 and TRBJ2-3; tentatively, D is TRBD1 (5 bases). The V gene's germline CDR1 is SGHRS and CDR2 YFSETQ. The length of the CDR3 is 13 residues. Trimming pared 1 base from V and 5 bases from J, leaving 8 bases between. The CDR3, as DNA: TGCGCCAGCAGCTTGTGGGGCAGAGATACGCAGTATTTT. The encoded protein is CASSLWGRDTQYF.

This clonotype appeared once. The CDR3 nucleotides read TGTGCCAGCCGACAGGTAGGGAATCAGCCCCAGCATTTT. Its protein product is CASRQVGNQPQHF. The chain recombines TRBV19 with TRBJ1-5, with a possible D match to TRBD1 (6 bases). The CDR3 extends over 13 amino acids. Germline V CDR1 and CDR2: LNHDA, SQIVND (reference sequence). The V and J ends lost 9 bases and 4 bases respectively, with 13 bases between them.

There are many counts of this clonotype. The V call is TRBV3-1, the J call TRBJ2-4, with a tentative D call TRBD1 (6 bases). V was shortened by 5 bases and J by 0 bases, with 14 bases between the two germline ends. This CDR3 spans 16 amino acids. Germline lookup yields CDR1 LGHDT and CDR2 YNNKEL (reference sequence). The CDR3 region is CASSSRQQGAKNIQYF. The CDR3, as DNA: TGTGCCAGCAGCTCCAGACAACAGGGAGCCAAAAACATTCAGTACTTC.

This clonotype appeared a few times. The V call is TRBV7-2, the J call TRBJ2-3; TRBD2 matches at 11 bases. Germline loops: CDR1 SGHTA, CDR2 FQGNSA. CDR3 length: 15 residues. Trimming at V came to 5 bases and at J to 7 bases, leaving 8 bases not matched to a gene. The CDR3 is CASSLTSGGPNTQYF. For the CDR3, the DNA is TGTGCCAGCAGCCTAACTAGCGGGGGCCCTAATACGCAGTATTTT.

This clonotype was recorded at least ten times. This chain connects TRBV13 to TRBJ1-6, with D possibly TRBD1 on 6 matching bases. Germline V gene sequence: CDR1 PRHDT, CDR2 FYEKMQ (reference sequence). The CDR3 has 16 amino acids. With 4 bases removed from V and 8 bases from J, the gap between germline ends came to 18 bases. CDR3 DNA: TGTGCCAGCAGCTCGAGACCGGACAGTCCATATTCACCCCTCCACTTT. Translation: CASSSRPDSPYSPLHF. The whole variable domain, remainder taken from reference TRBV13 and TRBJ1-6, is AAGVIQSPRHLIKEKRETATLKCYPIPRHDTVYWYQQGPGQDPQFLISFYEKMQSDKGSIPDRFSAQQFSDYHSELNMSSLELGDSALYFCASSSRPDSPYSPLHFGNGTRLTVT.

The chain recombines TRBV20-1 with TRBJ1-2; TRBD1 agrees at 8 bases. Germline values: CDR1 DFQATT, CDR2 SNEGSKA (reference sequence). Trimming removed 3 bases from V and 4 bases from J; junction bases left unmatched: 7. The CDR3 is 14 amino acids. The DNA for the CDR3 is TGCAGTGCTAGGAGACAGGGGATGGGCTATGGCTACACCTTC. As protein: CSARRQGMGYGYTF.